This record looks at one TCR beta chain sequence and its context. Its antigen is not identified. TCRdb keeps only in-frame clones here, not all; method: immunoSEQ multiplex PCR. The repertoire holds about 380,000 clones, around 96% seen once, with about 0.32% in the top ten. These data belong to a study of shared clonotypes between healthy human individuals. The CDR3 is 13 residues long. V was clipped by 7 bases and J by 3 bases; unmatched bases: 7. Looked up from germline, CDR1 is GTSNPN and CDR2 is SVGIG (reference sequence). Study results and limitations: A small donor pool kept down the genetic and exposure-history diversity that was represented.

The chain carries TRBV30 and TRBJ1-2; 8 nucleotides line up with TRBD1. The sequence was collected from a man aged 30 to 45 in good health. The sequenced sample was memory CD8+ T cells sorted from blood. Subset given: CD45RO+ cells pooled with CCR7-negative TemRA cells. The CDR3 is CASKMDRDYGYTF. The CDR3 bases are TGTGCCTCGAAGATGGACAGGGACTATGGCTACACCTTC.